A selection of T cell receptor beta chains follows, all from one sample in a study of blood T cells in healthy people across ages. MiXCR, run by TCRdb on the 5' RACE reads, gives a single entry per CDR3 protein. The sample contains 650,000 to 1,000,000 distinct CDR3 sequences, around 34% of which appear only once. The sample was blood. Receptor source: a man aged 18 to 30 in good health. Both conserved end residues are part of each CDR3. A D gene is named only where the DNA matches it firmly. Expanded clones get a size class; other rows say once, few or many, or leave the size out.

J gene | V gene | D gene | clone size | CDR3 DNA | CDR3 protein
TRBJ2-2 | TRBV6-5 | TRBD2 | once | TGTGCCAGCGGCAGCGGGGGGGCCTCCACCGGGGAGCTGTTTTTT | CASGSGGASTGELFF
TRBJ1-2 | TRBV14 | NA | many | TGTGCCAGCAGCCAAGATCAGGCGAGCACCTATGGCTACACCTTC | CASSQDQASTYGYTF
TRBJ2-5 | TRBV27 | NA | many | TGTGCCAGCAGTTCTACTCACGAGACCCAGTACTTC | CASSSTHETQYF
TRBJ1-1 | TRBV3-1 | NA | NA | TGTGCCAGCAGCCAATCGAGTCCGAACACTGAAGCTTTCTTT | CASSQSSPNTEAFF
TRBJ1-1 | TRBV12-3/TRBV12-4 | NA | NA | TGTGCCAGCAGCTCGACCCGGAAGAACACTGAAGCTTTCTTT | CASSSTRKNTEAFF
TRBJ2-5 | TRBV29-1 | NA | NA | TGCAGCGTTGAAGTGGGGGGTCGGGAGACCCAGTACTTC | CSVEVGGRETQYF
TRBJ1-2 | TRBV7-2 | NA | few | TGTGCCAGCAGCTTAGCGGAGCCGGGTACCGGCTATGGCTACACCTTC | CASSLAEPGTGYGYTF
TRBJ2-2 | TRBV7-2 | TRBD2 | NA | TGTGCCGCAGGTGCGGGGGTGAACACCGGGGAGCTGTTTTTT | CAAGAGVNTGELFF
TRBJ1-2 | TRBV21-1 | NA | few | TGTGCCAGCACCTACAAAACAGACTGGGACTATGGCTACACCTTC | CASTYKTDWDYGYTF
TRBJ1-1 | TRBV5-5 | NA | NA | TGTGCCAGCACCCGATGGCCTGGGGACACTGAAGCTTTCTTT | CASTRWPGDTEAFF
TRBJ2-3 | TRBV12-3/TRBV12-4 | NA | NA | TGTGCCAGCAGATGGGACATGGAGGCAGATGCGCAGTATTTT | CASRWDMEADAQYF
TRBJ1-4 | TRBV4-3 | NA | few | TGCGCCAGCAGCCACGACGGTGCAACTAATGAAAAACTGTTTTTT | CASSHDGATNEKLFF
TRBJ1-3 | TRBV7-2 | NA | NA | TGTGCCAGCAGCTTAGCTCTGGTGGGAGGGGCTGGAAACACCATATATTTT | CASSLALVGGAGNTIYF
TRBJ2-4 | TRBV7-2 | NA | once | TGTGCCAGCAGCTCACCACCAAAGACTCGCGGGGTGGCAGTAAACATTCAGTACTTC | CASSSPPKTRGVAVNIQYF
TRBJ1-1 | TRBV10-3 | NA | NA | TGTGCCATCAAAGGAAACACTGAAGCTTTCTTT | CAIKGNTEAFF
TRBJ2-7 | TRBV5-6 | NA | NA | TGTGCCAGCAGCTTGAGAAGGTGGGGAAGGAGCTCCTACGAGCAGTACTTC | CASSLRRWGRSSYEQYF
TRBJ1-2 | TRBV25-1 | NA | NA | TGTGCCAGCAGTACGGGGTCGGATGGCTACACCTTC | CASSTGSDGYTF
TRBJ2-1 | TRBV7-9 | NA | NA | TGTGCCAGCAGCTTTATTGGGGGTATGTTCGGGCAAGAGACCCAGTTCTTC | CASSFIGGMFGQETQFF
TRBJ2-3 | TRBV12-3/TRBV12-4 | NA | NA | TGTGCCAGCAGACATATCACAGATACGCAGTATTTT | CASRHITDTQYF
TRBJ2-3 | TRBV5-1 | NA | NA | TGCGCCAGCAGCTTGGGGGCCCTACCCACAGATACGCAGTATTTT | CASSLGALPTDTQYF
TRBJ2-4 | TRBV20-1 | NA | NA | TGCAGTGCTAGAGAGTTACTAAAAAACATTCAGTACTTC | CSARELLKNIQYF
TRBJ2-7 | TRBV12-3/TRBV12-4 | NA | NA | TGTGCCAGCAGTTTCCGACAGTACGAGCAGTACTTC | CASSFRQYEQYF
TRBJ2-7 | TRBV25-1 | NA | NA | TGTGCCAGCAGTGACAGGGTTATCTACGAGCAGTACTTC | CASSDRVIYEQYF
TRBJ2-7 | TRBV20-1 | NA | many | TGCAGTGCTAGAGGTACAGGGCGGGAGCAGTACTTC | CSARGTGREQYF
TRBJ1-2 | TRBV21-1 | NA | few | TGTGCCAGCAGCGAGGGGACGTCCGACCTCTATGGCTACACCTTC | CASSEGTSDLYGYTF